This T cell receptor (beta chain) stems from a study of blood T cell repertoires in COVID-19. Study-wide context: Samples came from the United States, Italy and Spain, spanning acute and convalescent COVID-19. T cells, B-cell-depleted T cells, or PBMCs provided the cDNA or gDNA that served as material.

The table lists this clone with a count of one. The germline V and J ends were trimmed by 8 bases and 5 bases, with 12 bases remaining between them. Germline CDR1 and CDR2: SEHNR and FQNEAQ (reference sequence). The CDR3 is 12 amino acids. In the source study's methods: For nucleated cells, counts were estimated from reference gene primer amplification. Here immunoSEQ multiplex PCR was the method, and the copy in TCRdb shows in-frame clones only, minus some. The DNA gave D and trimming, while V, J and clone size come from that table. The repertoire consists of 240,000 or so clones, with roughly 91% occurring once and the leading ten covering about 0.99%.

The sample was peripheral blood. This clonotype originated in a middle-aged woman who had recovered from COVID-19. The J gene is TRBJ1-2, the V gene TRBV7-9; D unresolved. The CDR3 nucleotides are TGTGCCAGCGGGCCTGCCTGGTATGGCTACACCTTC. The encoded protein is CASGPAWYGYTF.